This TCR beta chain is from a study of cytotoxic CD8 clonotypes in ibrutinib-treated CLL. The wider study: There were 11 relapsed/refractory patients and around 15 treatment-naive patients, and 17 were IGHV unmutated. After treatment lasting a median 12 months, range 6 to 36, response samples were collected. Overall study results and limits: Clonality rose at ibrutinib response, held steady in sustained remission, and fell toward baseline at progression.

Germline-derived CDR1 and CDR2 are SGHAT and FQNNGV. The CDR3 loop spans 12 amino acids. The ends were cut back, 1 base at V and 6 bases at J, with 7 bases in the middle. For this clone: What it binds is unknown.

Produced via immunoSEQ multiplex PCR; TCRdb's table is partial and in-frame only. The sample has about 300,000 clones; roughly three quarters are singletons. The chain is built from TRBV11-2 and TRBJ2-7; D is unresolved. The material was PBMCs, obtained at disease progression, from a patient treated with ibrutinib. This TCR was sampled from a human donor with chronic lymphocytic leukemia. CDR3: CASSLVSGEQYF. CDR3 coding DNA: TGTGCCAGCAGCTTAGTGTCCGGCGAGCAGTACTTC.